The rows below give T cell receptor beta chains drawn from one sample of a study of blood T cell repertoires in COVID-19. Sequencing used immunoSEQ multiplex PCR; TCRdb keeps in-frame clones, though not all of them. The table includes roughly 100,000 clones, about four fifths detected once. Sequencing was done on a sample of peripheral blood. These receptors all come from a woman over 75 with acute or convalescent COVID-19. Each CDR3 is given with its conserved first and last residue. D genes are given only for firm matches. Not every row has a clone size; where given, it reads once, few, many or a size class.

>TRBD1|TRBJ2-5|.|TRBV5-4
CASSSLTGGETQYF
TGTGCCAGCAGCTCACTGACAGGGGGAGAGACCCAGTACTTC
>.|TRBJ2-2|.|TRBV5-1
CASSLDPPGETGELFF
TGCGCCAGCAGCTTGGATCCTCCAGGGGAAACCGGGGAGCTGTTTTTT
>TRBD1|TRBJ2-7|.|TRBV19
CASSINRGTYEQYF
TGTGCCAGTAGTATTAACAGGGGGACCTACGAGCAGTACTTC
>TRBD1|TRBJ2-1|.|TRBV20-1
CSASSQGAIYNEQFF
TGCAGTGCTAGTAGCCAGGGGGCAATCTACAATGAGCAGTTCTTC
>TRBD2|TRBJ2-3|.|TRBV6-2/TRBV6-3
CASSWTSGRTTTDTQYF
TGTGCCAGCAGTTGGACTAGCGGGAGGACCACCACAGATACGCAGTATTTT
>TRBD1|TRBJ1-2|.|TRBV4-2
CASSQEQGGGYGYTF
TGTGCCAGCAGCCAAGAACAAGGGGGCGGGTATGGCTACACCTTC
>TRBD2|TRBJ2-7|once|TRBV11-2
CASSLLAASYEQYF
TGTGCCAGCAGCTTACTAGCGGCTTCCTACGAGCAGTACTTC
>TRBD1|TRBJ2-3|.|TRBV7-2
CASSLNGQGKSTDTQYF
TGTGCCAGCAGCTTAAACGGACAGGGAAAATCCACAGATACGCAGTATTTT
>TRBD2|TRBJ2-3|.|TRBV5-1
CASSVGLAGLTDTQYF
TGCGCCAGCAGCGTGGGACTAGCGGGGCTTACAGATACGCAGTATTTT
>TRBD1|TRBJ2-7|.|TRBV3-1/TRBV3-2
CASSQGAGQGTYEQYF
TGTGCCAGCAGCCAAGGGGCGGGACAGGGCACCTACGAGCAGTACTTC